The clone carrying this TCR beta chain came up many times. This CDR3 has 14 amino acids. V gave up 4 bases and J gave up 5 bases; unmatched junction bases: 3. Germline assignment: CDR1 SEHNR and CDR2 FQNEAQ (reference sequence). Some clones are missing from TCRdb's copy, which holds only in-frame ones; the method was immunoSEQ multiplex PCR. The sample lists 45,000 to 55,000 clones, 83% seen once, with approximately 5% in the top ten. These data come from a study of blood T cell repertoires in COVID-19. The overall study: Nucleic acid was either cDNA or gDNA, and it came from T cells, B-cell-depleted T cells, or PBMCs.

The origin of this receptor is a human donor in a cohort sampled during active COVID-19. The chain links TRBV7-9 to TRBJ2-3; 10 nucleotides align to TRBD1. Sequenced input: peripheral blood. The CDR3 reads CASSSGQGLDTQYF. The CDR3 coding sequence is TGTGCCAGCAGCTCGGGACAGGGGTTAGATACGCAGTATTTT.